Following are 20 T cell receptor beta chains from one sample sequenced in a study of T cell responses to AZD1222 COVID-19 vaccine. Only in-frame clones appear in the TCRdb table, and some are missing; sequencing was by immunoSEQ multiplex PCR. The data show 110,000 to 150,000 clones, with 80% to 95% seen just once and about 3.8% held by the top ten. The sample here was peripheral blood, taken on day 0 of AZD1222 vaccination. Every receptor here comes from an adult in good health.

The CDR3 protein is CASSLELAGDYEQFF. The DNA of the CDR3 is TGCGCCAGCAGCTTGGAACTAGCGGGAGACTATGAGCAGTTCTTC. The chain recombines TRBV5-1 with TRBJ2-1; the match to TRBD2 covers 11 bases. CDR3 length: 15 amino acids. CDR1 is SGHRS and CDR2 is YFSETQ in the germline V gene. The V segment lost 0 bases and the J segment 8 bases; nucleotides outside the gene matches: 4.

V is TRBV5-1 and J is TRBJ2-1; perhaps TRBD1 as D (5 bases). Germline-derived CDR1 and CDR2 are SGHRS and YFSETQ. Trimming shortened V by 4 bases and J by 4 bases, and 18 bases separated the two germline ends. The CDR3 length is 16 residues. CDR3 region: CASSPQIQVGYNEQFF. As DNA, the CDR3 is TGCGCCAGCAGCCCTCAGATACAGGTGGGATACAATGAGCAGTTCTTC. The whole variable domain, filled in from reference TRBV5-1 and TRBJ2-1, reads KAGVTQTPRYLIKTRGQQVTLSCSPISGHRSVSWYQQTPGQGLQFLFEYFSETQRNKGNFPGRFSGRQFSNSRSEMNVSTLELGDSALYLCASSPQIQVGYNEQFFGPGTRLTVL.

The V and J genes are TRBV6-4 and TRBJ2-2; TRBD2 is a possible D gene (5 bases). The CDR3 totals 14 residues. The V gene lost 4 bases and the J gene lost 5 bases, with 11 bases spanning the gap. The germline gives CDR1 MRHNA, CDR2 SNTAGT. CDR3 residues: CASSVGVGTGELFF. In nucleotides, the CDR3 is TGTGCCAGCAGTGTGGGAGTCGGGACCGGGGAGCTGTTTTTT.

The chain has TRBV6-5 and TRBJ2-7; D might be TRBD1 (5 bases). Germline CDR1 is MNHEY and CDR2 is SVGAGI. V was trimmed by 3 bases and J by 10 bases, leaving 16 bases between them. The CDR3 contains 13 residues. The CDR3, as DNA: TGTGCCAGCAGTTATTTGGGCAGGGCAGACCAGTACTTC. As protein: CASSYLGRADQYF.

The rearrangement joins TRBV9 to TRBJ2-3, with D possibly matching TRBD2 (5 bases). Trimming removed 0 bases at V and 4 bases at J, with 9 bases between. CDR1 SGDLS and CDR2 YYNGEE come from the germline V gene. CDR3 length: 14 amino acids. The CDR3: CASSVGASSDTQYF. The CDR3 DNA reads TGTGCCAGCAGCGTAGGAGCTAGCTCAGATACGCAGTATTTT. The full variable domain, its missing parts supplied by reference TRBV9 and TRBJ2-3, is DSGVTQTPKHLITATGQRVTLRCSPRSGDLSVYWYQQSLDQGLQFLIQYYNGEERAKGNILERFSAQQFPDLHSELNLSSLELGDSALYFCASSVGASSDTQYFGPGTRLTVL.

The rearrangement joins TRBV7-3 to TRBJ2-1; tentatively, D is TRBD2 (5 bases). The CDR3 is 15 amino acids. Trimming shortened V by 3 bases and J by 5 bases, and 14 bases separated the two germline ends. From germline, CDR1 is SGHTA and CDR2 FQGTGA. The CDR3 sequence: CASSFGLAKNNEQFF. CDR3 DNA: TGTGCCAGCAGCTTCGGACTCGCAAAAAACAATGAGCAGTTCTTC.

The chain uses TRBV12-3 or TRBV12-4 and TRBJ2-7; D gene unclear. Trimming took 6 bases from V and 0 from J, leaving 9 bases between them. CDR3 size: 13 residues. The DNA for the CDR3 is TGTGCCAGCAGCTCGACAAACTCCTACGAGCAGTACTTC. This encodes CASSSTNSYEQYF.

This chain connects TRBV20-1 to TRBJ2-7, with a possible D match to TRBD1 (6 bases). There are 14 residues in the CDR3. Trimming took off 3 bases at V and 2 bases at J, with 14 bases between the two ends. The germline V gene encodes CDR1 DFQATT and CDR2 SNEGSKA (reference sequence). In nucleotides, the CDR3 is TGCAGTGCTAGTTCCCAGACAGGTGCCTACGAGCAGTACTTC. It translates to CSASSQTGAYEQYF.

V is TRBV3-1 (or the pseudogene TRBV3-2) and J is TRBJ2-5, with D uncertain. Germline V CDR1 and CDR2: LGHDT, YNNKEL (reference sequence). V gave up 4 bases and J gave up 5 bases, with 5 bases separating them. CDR3 size: 11 residues. The CDR3 nucleotides are TGTGCCAGCAGCCTTCAGGAGACCCAGTACTTC. Translation: CASSLQETQYF.

V usage is TRBV6-4 and J usage is TRBJ2-2, with 10 bases matching TRBD2. The length of the CDR3 is 14 residues. The V segment lost 8 bases and the J segment 7 bases; nucleotides outside the gene matches: 7. Germline V gene lookup returns CDR1 MRHNA and CDR2 SNTAGT. CDR3 region: CASSRTSGGGELFF. The CDR3 nucleotides read TGTGCCAGCTCTAGGACTAGCGGCGGCGGGGAGCTGTTTTTT.

This rearrangement joins TRBV6-5 to TRBJ1-4; tentatively, D is TRBD1 (5 bases). Germline CDR1 MNHEY, CDR2 SVGAGI. This CDR3 is built from 14 residues. The V end lost 2 bases, the J end lost 8 bases, and 12 bases lay between the germline ends. The CDR3 nucleotides read TGTGCCAGCAGTTACGGGGGGACGGGAGAAAAACTGTTTTTT. Protein product: CASSYGGTGEKLFF.

The chain joins TRBV28 to TRBJ2-5, with D perhaps assigned TRBD1 or TRBD2 (5 bases each). Trimming shortened V by 3 bases and J by 6 bases, and 11 bases separated the two germline ends. The CDR3 consists of 13 residues. CDR1 is MDHEN and CDR2 is SYDVKM in the germline V gene. The CDR3 DNA is TGTGCCAGCAGTTTCTCCGGGGCGAAGACCCAGTACTTC. It yields the protein CASSFSGAKTQYF.

CDR3 in DNA: TGTGCCAGCAGTTACTCTACTAGCGGGAGCTACGAGCAGTACTTC. This codes for CASSYSTSGSYEQYF. The V gene is TRBV6-6, the J gene TRBJ2-7, with 11 positions matching TRBD2. The CDR3 sequence is 15 residues long. Germline V lookup: CDR1 MNHNY, CDR2 SVGAGI (reference sequence). Trimming took 0 bases from V and 3 from J; bases not matched to a gene: 1.

In DNA form, the CDR3 reads TGTGCCAGCAGCAAACCGCTAGCGGCCTCCTACGAGCAGTACTTC. Amino acid sequence: CASSKPLAASYEQYF. The chain uses TRBV6-5 and TRBJ2-7, with TRBD2 matching 7 bases. CDR3 length: 15 amino acids. Germline CDR1 reads MNHEY; CDR2 reads SVGAGI. V lost 6 bases to trimming and J lost 0 bases; unmatched junction nucleotides: 8.

The chain is built from TRBV19 and TRBJ1-5; D is ambiguous. This CDR3 has 15 residues. Per germline, CDR1 LNHDA and CDR2 SQIVND (reference sequence). V shed 4 bases and J shed 0 bases, with 10 bases lying between them. The CDR3 protein is CASSRQDPSNQPQHF. The CDR3 DNA follows: TGTGCCAGTAGTAGGCAGGATCCTAGCAATCAGCCCCAGCATTTT.

This chain links TRBV7-2 with TRBJ1-2, with D maybe TRBD1 (5 bases). The CDR3 loop spans 15 amino acids. Trimming cost V 3 bases and J 8 bases, with 19 bases left between them. Germline lookup yields CDR1 SGHTA and CDR2 FQGNSA. CDR3 sequence (DNA): TGTGCCAGCAGCTTCTTGTCAGGGCCATTAGGGGGCTACACCTTC. Translating it yields CASSFLSGPLGGYTF.

This sequence joins TRBV23-1 and TRBJ2-7; TRBD1 aligns across 10 bases. TRBV23-1 is identified as an open reading frame with a role that is uncertain. This CDR3 is 14 amino acids long. V lost 3 bases to trimming and J lost 9 bases; unmatched junction nucleotides: 8. The CDR3 loop reads CASSHPGQGFVQYF. The CDR3 bases are TGCGCCAGCAGTCATCCGGGACAGGGGTTTGTGCAGTACTTC.

This clone is a singleton in its sample. The gene calls are TRBV6-1 and TRBJ1-4, with D unresolved. This CDR3 is built from 15 residues. With 2 bases removed from V and 8 bases from J, the gap between germline ends came to 15 bases. CDR1 MNHNS and CDR2 SASEGT come from the germline V gene. CDR3 in DNA: TGTGCCAGCAGTGAAAACGTAGGCTTTGCGGAAAAACTGTTTTTT. Residues: CASSENVGFAEKLFF.

V gene TRBV2 combines with J gene TRBJ1-1; 8 bases map to TRBD1. The CDR3 sequence is 14 residues long. CDR1 is SNHLY and CDR2 is FYNNEI in the germline V gene. Trimming at V came to 10 bases and at J to 5 bases, leaving 12 bases not matched to a gene. CDR3 DNA: TGTGCCACCCCCCGACAGGGGCTGGGGACTGAAGCTTTCTTT. Translated, it gives CATPRQGLGTEAFF.

The gene calls are TRBV19 and TRBJ1-5; no definite D call. V was cut by 9 bases and J by 11 bases, with 23 bases left in between. This CDR3 comprises 14 residues. Germline-derived CDR1 and CDR2 are LNHDA and SQIVND (reference sequence). The CDR3 DNA reads as TGTGCCAGCACCGAGCCGGGCTTGTTTTCGTCCCAGCATTTT. Translating gives CASTEPGLFSSQHF.